The next 21 T cell receptor beta chains were all read from a single sample in a study of CD8+ T cells in alopecia areata. Treatment specified: oral pan-JAK inhibitor, 5-10 mg twice daily. cDNA reverse transcribed from extracted RNA served as the sequencing template. Generated by immunoSEQ multiplex PCR, the TCRdb table keeps only in-frame clones and is missing some. Among hundreds of thousands of clones listed, 58% were seen once. Source: CD4+ T cells sorted from blood, taken at week 24, from a patient treated with tofacitinib. Source of these receptors: a human donor with alopecia areata.

The chain uses TRBV7-8 and TRBJ2-5, with a weak D call TRBD2 (6 bases). CDR1 is SGHVS and CDR2 is FQNEAQ in the germline V gene. The CDR3 covers 14 residues. Deletions cut 5 bases from V and 1 base from J, with 11 bases between. In nucleotides, the CDR3 is TGTGCCAGCAGCCGTAGGAGGGTCCAAGAGACCCAGTACTTC. It is translated as CASSRRRVQETQYF.

V is TRBV6-1 and J is TRBJ2-1, with D possibly called TRBD1 or TRBD2 (5 bases each). With 2 bases removed from V and 1 base from J, the gap between germline ends came to 12 bases. Germline assignment: CDR1 MNHNS and CDR2 SASEGT. This CDR3 spans 16 amino acids. CDR3 amino acids: CASSEPGPRSYNEQFF. CDR3 nucleotides: TGTGCCAGCAGTGAACCGGGACCTCGATCCTACAATGAGCAGTTCTTC.

The chain couples TRBV5-4 to TRBJ1-2, with TRBD1 matching 7 bases. CDR3 size: 14 residues. J was trimmed by 5 bases and V by 4 bases; bases with no gene match: 8. Germline values: CDR1 SGHNT, CDR2 YYREEE (reference sequence). CDR3 sequence (DNA): TGTGCCAGCAGCGACTCCGGGACAGCTTATGGCTACACCTTC. Residues: CASSDSGTAYGYTF.

A few counts support this clone. This sequence joins TRBV6-5 and TRBJ1-5; 12 bases align to TRBD1. V shed 9 bases and J 3 bases; nucleotides not matched to a gene: 6. Germline V gives CDR1 MNHEY, CDR2 SVGAGI. The CDR3 spans 15 residues. The CDR3 region is CASGTGGGFNQPQHF. For the CDR3, the DNA is TGTGCCAGTGGGACAGGGGGCGGATTCAATCAGCCCCAGCATTTT.

J is TRBJ1-1 and V is TRBV5-1; D is unresolved. The CDR3 totals 15 residues. CDR1 and CDR2 (germline): SGHRS, YFSETQ. V gave up 4 bases and J gave up 1 base, with 14 bases separating them. The CDR3: CASSVQGLENTEAFF. The CDR3 bases are TGCGCCAGCAGCGTACAAGGACTCGAGAACACTGAAGCTTTCTTT.

The V call is TRBV4-3, the J call TRBJ2-6; D is unclear. Per the germline V gene, CDR1 is LGHNA and CDR2 is YSLEER. The V gene lost 0 bases and the J gene lost 2 bases, with 11 bases spanning the gap. The length of the CDR3 is 17 residues. The CDR3 DNA reads TGCGCCAGCAGCCAAGATCCAGGCCGGACTGGGGCCAACGTCCTGACTTTC. It encodes CASSQDPGRTGANVLTF.

The chain uses TRBV5-1 and TRBJ1-1, with a tentative D call TRBD1 (5 bases). The germline V gene has CDR1 SGHRS and CDR2 YFSETQ. Trimming cost V 5 bases and J 8 bases, with 19 bases left between them. The CDR3 length is 14 residues. The CDR3 is CASRGTGPLQEAFF. The CDR3 region has the DNA TGCGCCAGCAGGGGAACGGGGCCTTTACAGGAAGCTTTCTTT.

This clone showed up just a few times. V and J are TRBV28 and TRBJ2-6; perhaps TRBD1 as D (6 bases). Between the trimmed V and J ends, which lost 3 bases and 0 bases, there was a span of 15 bases. This CDR3 contains 18 residues. Germline V CDR1 and CDR2: MDHEN, SYDVKM. The chain's CDR3 is CASSLPGQFSSGANVLTF. Written as DNA, the CDR3 is TGTGCCAGCAGTTTGCCCGGACAGTTTTCCTCTGGGGCCAACGTCCTGACTTTC.

There are a few counts of this clone. The chain carries TRBV29-1 and TRBJ2-3; 10 bases are shared with TRBD1. The ends lost 6 bases at V and 4 bases at J; junction bases unmatched: 7. There are 14 residues in the CDR3. Germline V gives CDR1 SQVTM, CDR2 ANQGSEA. The CDR3 DNA reads as TGCAGCGTACAGACAGGGGGCGGCGCAGATACGCAGTATTTT. It yields the protein CSVQTGGGADTQYF.

This clone appeared a single time. The gene calls are TRBV7-9 and TRBJ2-3, with 9 bases identical to TRBD1. Looked up from germline, CDR1 is SEHNR and CDR2 is FQNEAQ (reference sequence). The ends lost 4 bases at V and 3 bases at J; junction bases unmatched: 8. This CDR3 is 16 amino acids long. The CDR3 spells CASSSTGGRRTDTQYF. The CDR3, as DNA: TGTGCCAGCAGCTCCACAGGGGGCAGGAGGACAGATACGCAGTATTTT.

This clone was detected once. V is TRBV5-1 and J is TRBJ2-2; 8 nucleotides align to TRBD1. The CDR3 runs to 15 residues. Losses at the gene ends were 4 bases for V and 6 bases for J; bases not matched to a gene: 8. Germline V gene lookup returns CDR1 SGHRS and CDR2 YFSETQ. CDR3 sequence: CASSPTTGGSGELFF. In DNA, the CDR3 is TGCGCCAGCAGCCCCACAACAGGGGGATCCGGGGAGCTGTTTTTT.

This clone was seen only a few times. The chain recombines TRBV27 with TRBJ2-7; D call uncertain. Trimming cost V 3 bases and J 1 base, with 4 bases left between them. Germline CDR1 is MNHEY and CDR2 is SMNVEV (reference sequence). This CDR3 contains 12 residues. The CDR3 protein is CASSFLSYEQYF. Written as DNA, the CDR3 is TGTGCCAGCAGTTTCCTTTCCTACGAGCAGTACTTC.

The rearrangement uses TRBV6-5 and TRBJ2-6, with D unclear. V lost 6 bases and J lost 2, with 8 bases in between. Germline CDR1 and CDR2: MNHEY and SVGAGI. This CDR3 has 14 residues. CDR3 nucleotides: TGTGCCAGCAGATCGGGTACTGGGGCCAACGTCCTGACTTTC. This sequence encodes CASRSGTGANVLTF.

This clone was counted between two and nine times. V gene TRBV4-1 combines with J gene TRBJ1-5, with unresolved D. Trimming left V 0 bases short and J 11 bases short, with 8 bases between. Looked up from germline, CDR1 is MGHRA and CDR2 is YSYEKL. This CDR3 is built from 12 residues. CDR3 in DNA: TGCGCCAGCAGCCAAGATTTTAGGTCCCAGCATTTT. Residues: CASSQDFRSQHF.

This clone was seen only once. A read error may produce the germline difference seen at one junction end. The chain recombines TRBV7-7 with TRBJ2-7; D possibly corresponds to TRBD1 (6 bases). This CDR3 contains 13 residues. Germline assignment: CDR1 SSHAT and CDR2 FNYEAQ (reference sequence). CDR3 DNA sequence: TGTGCTAGCAGCGCTATACGGGACACGGAGCAGTACTTC. This encodes CASSAIRDTEQYF.

The V and J genes are TRBV5-1 and TRBJ1-2, with D perhaps matching TRBD1 (5 bases). V was shortened by 4 bases and J by 2 bases, with 12 bases between the two germline ends. There are 14 residues in the CDR3. The germline CDR1 and CDR2 sequences are SGHRS and YFSETQ. For the CDR3, the DNA is TGCGCCAGCAGCAGCCAGACAGCAAACTATGGCTACACCTTC. This codes for CASSSQTANYGYTF.

This clone has more than one count but fewer than ten. This chain connects TRBV4-2 to TRBJ2-5, with 9 nucleotides matching TRBD1. The CDR3 runs 17 residues. Unmatched junction bases numbered 10, after V lost 4 bases and J lost 1 base. Looked up from germline, CDR1 is LGHNA and CDR2 is YNFKEQ. The CDR3 spells CASSLRGQGSLQETQYF. The CDR3 DNA sequence: TGTGCCAGCAGCCTACGTGGACAGGGGAGTCTCCAAGAGACCCAGTACTTC.

The V call is TRBV9, the J call TRBJ2-2; 7 bases fit TRBD1. The CDR3 extends over 15 amino acids. The J segment lost 5 bases and the V segment lost 3 bases, leaving 7 bases of the junction unmatched. CDR1 is SGDLS, CDR2 YYNGEE, per germline. CDR3: CASSDRQGGTGELFF. CDR3 DNA: TGTGCCAGCAGCGATCGACAGGGCGGGACCGGGGAGCTGTTTTTT.

The chain combines TRBV2 with TRBJ2-5; no firm D call. Trimming shortened V by 5 bases and J by 5 bases, and 15 bases separated the two germline ends. Germline lookup yields CDR1 SNHLY and CDR2 FYNNEI. The CDR3 spans 14 residues. This CDR3 reads CASSWLVPKETQYF. The CDR3 DNA follows: TGTGCCAGCAGTTGGCTCGTCCCGAAGGAGACCCAGTACTTC.

V is TRBV29-1 and J is TRBJ2-2; TRBD2 agrees at 8 bases. J was trimmed by 1 base and V by 6 bases; bases with no gene match: 4. The CDR3 length is 14 residues. Germline loops: CDR1 SQVTM, CDR2 ANQGSEA. CDR3 bases: TGCAGCGTAAGAGCGGGGGTGAACACCGGGGAGCTGTTTTTT. Its protein product is CSVRAGVNTGELFF.

The CDR3 region has the DNA TGTGCCAGCACCCAAACTGGCCTGAACACTGAAGCTTTCTTT. Protein product: CASTQTGLNTEAFF. The chain combines TRBV9 with TRBJ1-1; the D is unclear. V lost 6 bases to trimming and J lost 0 bases, with 12 bases between them. Germline assignment: CDR1 SGDLS and CDR2 YYNGEE. The CDR3 length is 14 residues. Full variable domain (outside the CDR3, taken from reference TRBV9 and TRBJ1-1): DSGVTQTPKHLITATGQRVTLRCSPRSGDLSVYWYQQSLDQGLQFLIQYYNGEERAKGNILERFSAQQFPDLHSELNLSSLELGDSALYFCASTQTGLNTEAFFGQGTRLTVV.